These T cell receptor beta chains were read from a single sample in a study of blood T cell repertoires in COVID-19. Sequencing used immunoSEQ multiplex PCR; TCRdb keeps in-frame clones, though not all of them. The data hold more than 300,000 clones, with more than 85% observed a single time. The sequenced sample consisted of PBMCs or T cells enriched from blood (not recorded which). These receptors originate from a woman aged 25 to 39 who had been exposed to COVID-19. Each CDR3 is given with its conserved first and last residue. D genes are given only for firm matches. Not all rows give a size; the values are once, few, many and, for expanded clones, a class.

D gene	clone size	V gene	J gene	CDR3 protein	CDR3 DNA
TRBD1	.	TRBV5-1	TRBJ2-7	CASSKDRGPYEQYF	TGCGCCAGCAGCAAGGACAGGGGCCCCTACGAGCAGTACTTC
TRBD1	.	TRBV7-9	TRBJ1-3	CASRRQGLISGNTIYF	TGTGCCAGCAGACGACAGGGGCTCATCTCTGGAAACACCATATATTTT
.	.	TRBV3-1/TRBV3-2	TRBJ2-5	CASSQTTSVMETQYF	TGTGCCAGCAGCCAAACGACTAGTGTGATGGAGACCCAGTACTTC
TRBD1	.	TRBV5-4	TRBJ1-5	CASSLDRGASQPQHF	TGTGCCAGCAGCTTGGACAGGGGGGCGTCTCAGCCCCAGCATTTT
.	.	TRBV9	TRBJ2-7	CASSVDGAAYEQYF	TGTGCCAGCAGCGTAGATGGGGCCGCCTACGAGCAGTACTTC
TRBD1	.	TRBV7-8	TRBJ2-7	CASSAGQGAYEQYF	TGTGCCAGCAGCGCAGGACAGGGCGCCTACGAGCAGTACTTC
.	once	TRBV18	TRBJ1-1	CASSPQWQSGTEAFF	TGTGCCAGCTCACCACAGTGGCAGTCTGGCACTGAAGCTTTCTTT
TRBD1	.	TRBV7-9	TRBJ1-4	CASSVDREYEKLFF	TGTGCCAGCAGCGTGGACAGGGAGTATGAAAAACTGTTTTTT
TRBD1	.	TRBV19	TRBJ1-2	CASSEQGAKGYTF	TGTGCCAGTAGTGAGCAGGGGGCGAAAGGCTACACCTTC
.	.	TRBV2	TRBJ2-4	CASNQGNIQYF	TGTGCCAGCAATCAGGGGAACATTCAGTACTTC
.	.	TRBV7-8	TRBJ2-7	CASSDRDYEQYF	TGTGCCAGCAGCGACAGAGACTACGAGCAGTACTTC
.	.	TRBV6-6	TRBJ1-1	CASTNSRGKAFF	TGTGCCAGCACTAATAGCAGGGGCAAAGCTTTCTTT
.	.	TRBV12-3/TRBV12-4	TRBJ1-4	CASTGRRNEKLFF	TGTGCCAGCACCGGAAGGCGGAATGAAAAACTGTTTTTT
TRBD2	.	TRBV7-9	TRBJ2-2	CASKTSGETGELFF	TGTGCCAGCAAGACTAGCGGGGAGACCGGGGAGCTGTTTTTT
.	.	TRBV6-6	TRBJ1-3	CASHRRNTIYF	TGTGCCAGCCACAGGCGAAACACCATATATTTT
TRBD1	few	TRBV5-5	TRBJ1-1	CASSLRTGGGSTEAFF	TGTGCCAGCAGCCTCCGGACAGGGGGCGGTAGCACTGAAGCTTTCTTT
.	.	TRBV6-5	TRBJ1-6	CASSYLGGDSPLHF	TGTGCCAGCAGTTACCTGGGGGGGGATTCACCCCTCCACTTT
.	.	TRBV27	TRBJ2-3	CASSHTPGTRTDTQYF	TGTGCCAGCAGTCACACACCAGGCACTCGGACAGATACGCAGTATTTT
.	.	TRBV30	TRBJ1-3	CAWNSGNSGNTIYF	TGTGCCTGGAATTCCGGTAACTCTGGAAACACCATATATTTT
TRBD1	.	TRBV7-9	TRBJ1-5	CASSQQGFNQPQHF	TGTGCCAGCAGCCAACAGGGGTTCAATCAGCCCCAGCATTTT